This T cell receptor (beta chain) was found in a study of blood T cell repertoires in COVID-19. About the research overall: Both acute and convalescent COVID-19 samples were obtained from the United States, Italy and Spain. Sample material is recorded as cDNA or gDNA derived from T cells, B-cell-depleted T cells, or PBMCs.

On this clone: Other DNA variants within this sample encode the same CDR3.

There are 13 residues in the CDR3. V gave up 3 bases and J gave up 2 bases, with 7 bases separating them. In germline, CDR1 is KGHSH, CDR2 LQKENI. In the authors' workflow: Amplification with reference gene primers provided the estimates of nucleated cell counts. Libraries were prepared by immunoSEQ multiplex PCR; TCRdb keeps only in-frame clonotypes and omits some of them. Clonal size and the V and J genes are those of that table, whereas D and trimming came from the DNA. Of around 320,000 clones in the sample, about 90% were seen once. V gene TRBV18 combines with J gene TRBJ1-1, with D maybe TRBD1 (5 bases). The sequence derives from a man aged 18 to 29 with active or convalescent COVID-19. Sequenced input: peripheral blood. CDR3 DNA: TGTGCCAGCTCACCCAGGGTAAACACTGAAGCTTTCTTT. It encodes CASSPRVNTEAFF.